This TCR beta chain was profiled in a study of blood T cell repertoires in COVID-19. Study context: The samples span acute and convalescent COVID-19 from the United States, Italy and Spain.

The germline V gene has CDR1 SGHTA and CDR2 FQGTGA. V lost 0 bases to trimming and J lost 5 bases, with 10 bases between them. The CDR3 runs to 14 residues. Authors' processing steps: Nucleated cell number was recorded as an estimate derived from reference gene primer amplification. The data were produced by immunoSEQ multiplex PCR, yet TCRdb's version contains in-frame clones alone and is incomplete. V and J calls and clone size are as listed in that table; D and trimming were resolved from the DNA. The sample carries 200,000 to 250,000 clones, 85% to 90% recorded once. Source material: peripheral blood. This receptor was taken from an elderly man with acute or convalescent COVID-19. The rearrangement links TRBV7-3 to TRBJ1-1; D not resolved. CDR3: CASSLTPGQTEAFF. CDR3 nucleotide sequence: TGTGCCAGCAGCTTAACGCCGGGTCAGACTGAAGCTTTCTTT.